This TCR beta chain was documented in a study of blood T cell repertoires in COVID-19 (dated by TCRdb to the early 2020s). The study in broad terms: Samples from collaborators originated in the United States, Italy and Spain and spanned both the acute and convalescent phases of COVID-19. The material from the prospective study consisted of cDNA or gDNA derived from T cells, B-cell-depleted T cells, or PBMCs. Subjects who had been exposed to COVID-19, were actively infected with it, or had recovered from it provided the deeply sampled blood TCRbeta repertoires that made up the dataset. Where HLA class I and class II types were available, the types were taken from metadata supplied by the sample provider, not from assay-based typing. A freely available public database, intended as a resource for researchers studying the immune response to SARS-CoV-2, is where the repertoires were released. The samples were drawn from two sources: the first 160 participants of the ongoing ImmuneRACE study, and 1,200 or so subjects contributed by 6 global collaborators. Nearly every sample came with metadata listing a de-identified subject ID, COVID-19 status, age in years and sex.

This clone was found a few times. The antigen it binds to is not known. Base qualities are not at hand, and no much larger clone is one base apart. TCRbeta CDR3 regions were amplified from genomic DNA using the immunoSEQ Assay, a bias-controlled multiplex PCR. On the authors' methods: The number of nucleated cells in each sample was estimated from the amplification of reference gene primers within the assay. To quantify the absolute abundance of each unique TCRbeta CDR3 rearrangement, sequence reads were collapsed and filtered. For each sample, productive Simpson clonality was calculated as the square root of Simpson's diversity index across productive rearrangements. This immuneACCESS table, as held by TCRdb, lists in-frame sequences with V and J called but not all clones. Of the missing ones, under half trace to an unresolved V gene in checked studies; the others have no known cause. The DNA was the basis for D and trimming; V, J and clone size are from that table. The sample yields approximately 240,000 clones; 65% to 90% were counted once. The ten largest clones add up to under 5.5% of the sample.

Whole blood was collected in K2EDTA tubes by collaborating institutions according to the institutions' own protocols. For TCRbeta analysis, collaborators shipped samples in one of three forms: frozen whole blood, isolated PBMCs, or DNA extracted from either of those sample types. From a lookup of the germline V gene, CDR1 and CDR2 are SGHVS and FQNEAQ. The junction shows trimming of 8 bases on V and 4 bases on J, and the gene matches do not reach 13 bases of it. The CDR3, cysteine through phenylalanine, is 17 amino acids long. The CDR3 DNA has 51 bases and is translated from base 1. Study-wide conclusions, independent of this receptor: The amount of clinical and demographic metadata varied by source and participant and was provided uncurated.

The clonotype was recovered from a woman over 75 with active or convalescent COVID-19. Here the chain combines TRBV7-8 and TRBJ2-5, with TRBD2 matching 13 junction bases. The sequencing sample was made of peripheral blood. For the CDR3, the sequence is CASGNQLAGGPGETQYF. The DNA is TGTGCCAGCGGAAACCAACTAGCGGGAGGGCCGGGAGAGACCCAGTACTTC.